This TCR beta chain came from a study of blood T cell repertoires in COVID-19 (dated by TCRdb to 2019 to 2021). A note on the overall study: Samples from collaborators originated in the United States, Italy and Spain and spanned both the acute and convalescent phases of COVID-19. The material from the prospective study consisted of cDNA or gDNA derived from T cells, B-cell-depleted T cells, or PBMCs. The dataset comprised deeply sampled blood TCRbeta repertoires from subjects exposed to, actively infected with, or recovered from COVID-19. The repertoires were released in a freely available public database meant as a resource for research on the immune response to SARS-CoV-2. The samples were drawn from two sources: the first 160 participants of the ongoing ImmuneRACE study, and about 1,300 subjects contributed by 6 global collaborators. Nearly every sample came with metadata listing a de-identified subject ID, COVID-19 status, age in years and sex. Where available, HLA class I and class II types were obtained from metadata supplied by the sample provider rather than from assay-based typing. General study outcomes and caveats: The quantity of clinical and demographic metadata differed by source and by participant and was supplied without curation.

A note on this clone: The antigen this receptor binds is unknown. Base qualities were left out, and no much larger clone turns up one base away.

The collaborating institutions used their own protocols to collect whole blood in K2EDTA tubes. For TCRbeta analysis, collaborators shipped samples as frozen whole blood, isolated PBMCs, or DNA extracted from either of those sample types. The CDR3 starts with the cysteine, ends with the phenylalanine, and has 14 residues. The retained sequence is limited to the CDR3, 42 bases, with the frame set at the first base. In the germline V gene, CDR1 corresponds to SNHLY and CDR2 to FYNNEI. At the junction V is shortened by 7 bases and J by 0 bases, with 11 bases in between. The immunoSEQ Assay, a bias-controlled multiplex PCR, was used to amplify TCRbeta CDR3 regions from genomic DNA. The authors processed their data as follows. Within the assay, amplification of reference gene primers was used to estimate how many nucleated cells each sample contained. Sequence reads were collapsed and filtered to measure the absolute abundance of every unique TCRbeta CDR3 rearrangement. For each sample, productive Simpson clonality was calculated as the square root of Simpson's diversity index over productive rearrangements. TCRdb took this table from immuneACCESS and kept in-frame rearrangements with V and J called. Such tables lack part of the clones; where checked against another copy, unresolved V genes explain under half of the gap, and the rest is unexplained. V and J calls and clone size are given by that table; D and trimming were obtained from the DNA. Here the sample has 44,000 or so clones; around 85% occur a single time. The ten largest clones capture 8.5% to 10% of the sample.

The rearrangement combines TRBV2 with TRBJ2-3, and possibly TRBD1, on 5 matching bases. Sequenced: peripheral blood. This receptor was obtained from a human donor in a cohort sampled during active COVID-19. In nucleotides, the sequence is TGTGCCAGCAAGAAGGCAGGGAGCACAGATACGCAGTATTTT. Protein translation: CASKKAGSTDTQYF.